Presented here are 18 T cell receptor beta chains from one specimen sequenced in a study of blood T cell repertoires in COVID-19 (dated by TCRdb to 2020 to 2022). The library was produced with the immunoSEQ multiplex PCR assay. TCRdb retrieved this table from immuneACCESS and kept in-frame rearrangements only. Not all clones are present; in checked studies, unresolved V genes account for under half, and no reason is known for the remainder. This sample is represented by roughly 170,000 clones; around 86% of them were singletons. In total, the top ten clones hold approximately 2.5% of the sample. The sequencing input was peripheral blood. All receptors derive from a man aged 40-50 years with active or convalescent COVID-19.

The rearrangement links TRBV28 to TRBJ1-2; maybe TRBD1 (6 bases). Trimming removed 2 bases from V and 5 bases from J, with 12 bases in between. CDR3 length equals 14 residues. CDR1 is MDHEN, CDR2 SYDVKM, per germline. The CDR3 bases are TGTGCCAGCAGTTTACTGGACAGTACATATGGCTACACCTTC. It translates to CASSLLDSTYGYTF.

The CDR3 loop reads CSASPAYEQYF. For the CDR3, the DNA is TGCAGTGCTAGTCCGGCCTACGAGCAGTACTTC. This chain joins TRBV20-1 and TRBJ2-7; D call uncertain. This CDR3 region has 11 residues. Germline CDR1 DFQATT, CDR2 SNEGSKA (reference sequence). V was shortened by 3 bases and J by 2 bases, with 5 bases between the two germline ends.

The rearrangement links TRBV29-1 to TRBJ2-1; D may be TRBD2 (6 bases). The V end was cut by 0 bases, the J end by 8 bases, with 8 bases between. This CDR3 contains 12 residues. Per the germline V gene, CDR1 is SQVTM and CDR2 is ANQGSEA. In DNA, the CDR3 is TGCAGCGTTGAAGAGCGGGACGATGAGCAGTTCTTC. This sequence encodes CSVEERDDEQFF.

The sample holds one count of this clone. This chain's CDR3 is CASSRGLVISDTQYF. The CDR3 DNA reads TGTGCCAGCAGCCGGGGACTAGTTATTTCAGATACGCAGTATTTT. The chain couples TRBV14 to TRBJ2-3, with 8 bases identical to TRBD2. J gave up 4 bases and V 4 bases, and 7 bases lay outside the gene matches. The CDR3 covers 15 residues. Germline V gene data show CDR1 as SGHDN and CDR2 as FVKESK.

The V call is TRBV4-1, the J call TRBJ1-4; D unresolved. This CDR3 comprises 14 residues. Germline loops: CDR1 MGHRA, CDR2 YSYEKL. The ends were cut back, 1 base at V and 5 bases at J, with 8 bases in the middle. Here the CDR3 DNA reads TGCGCCAGCAGCCAAGGCGGTCTAAATGAAAAACTGTTTTTT. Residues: CASSQGGLNEKLFF.

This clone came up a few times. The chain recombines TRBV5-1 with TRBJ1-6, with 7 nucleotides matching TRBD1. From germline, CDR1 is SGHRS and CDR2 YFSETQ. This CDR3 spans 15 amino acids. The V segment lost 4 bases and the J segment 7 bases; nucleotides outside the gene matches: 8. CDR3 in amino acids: CASSTRQGSNSPLHF. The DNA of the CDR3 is TGCGCCAGCAGCACAAGACAGGGCTCAAATTCACCCCTCCACTTT.

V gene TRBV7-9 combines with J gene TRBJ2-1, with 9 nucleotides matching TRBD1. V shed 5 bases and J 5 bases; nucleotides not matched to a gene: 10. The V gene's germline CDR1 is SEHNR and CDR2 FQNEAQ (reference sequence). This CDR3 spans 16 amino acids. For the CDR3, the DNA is TGTGCCAGCAGCCCTCTCCGGGACAGGGAAGACAATGAGCAGTTCTTC. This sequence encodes CASSPLRDREDNEQFF.

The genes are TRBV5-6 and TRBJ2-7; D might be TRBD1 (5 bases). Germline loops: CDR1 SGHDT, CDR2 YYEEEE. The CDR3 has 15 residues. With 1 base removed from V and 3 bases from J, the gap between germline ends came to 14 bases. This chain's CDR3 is CASSLPFQGNYEQYF. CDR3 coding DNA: TGTGCCAGCAGCTTGCCATTTCAGGGCAACTACGAGCAGTACTTC.

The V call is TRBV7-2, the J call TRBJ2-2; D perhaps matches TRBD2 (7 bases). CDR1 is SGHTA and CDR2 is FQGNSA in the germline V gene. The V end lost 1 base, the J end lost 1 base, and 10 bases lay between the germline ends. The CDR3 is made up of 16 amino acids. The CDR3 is CASSLDGGLNTGELFF. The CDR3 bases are TGTGCCAGCAGCTTAGACGGGGGGCTGAACACCGGGGAGCTGTTTTTT.

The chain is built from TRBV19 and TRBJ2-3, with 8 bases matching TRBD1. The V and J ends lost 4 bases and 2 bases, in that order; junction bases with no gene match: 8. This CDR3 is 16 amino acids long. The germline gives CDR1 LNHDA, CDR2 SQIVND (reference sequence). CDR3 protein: CASSKGLRGLTDTQYF. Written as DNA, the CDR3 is TGTGCCAGTAGTAAGGGACTCAGGGGGCTCACAGATACGCAGTATTTT.

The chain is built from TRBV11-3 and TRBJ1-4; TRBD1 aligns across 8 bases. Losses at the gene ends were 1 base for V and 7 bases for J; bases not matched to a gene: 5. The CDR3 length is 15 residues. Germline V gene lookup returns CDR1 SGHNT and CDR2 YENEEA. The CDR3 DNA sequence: TGTGCCAGCAGCTTAGTCGGGACAGGTGGTGAAAAACTGTTTTTT. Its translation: CASSLVGTGGEKLFF.

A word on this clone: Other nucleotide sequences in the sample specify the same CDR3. CDR3 nucleotide sequence: TGTGCCAGCAGTGAACGAGGGGGCGGTGAAAAACTGTTTTTT. Its protein product is CASSERGGGEKLFF. The V call is TRBV6-1, the J call TRBJ1-4, with TRBD1 matching over 7 bases. V lost 2 bases to trimming and J lost 7 bases; unmatched junction nucleotides: 4. The germline CDR1 and CDR2 sequences are MNHNS and SASEGT. The CDR3 is 14 amino acids.

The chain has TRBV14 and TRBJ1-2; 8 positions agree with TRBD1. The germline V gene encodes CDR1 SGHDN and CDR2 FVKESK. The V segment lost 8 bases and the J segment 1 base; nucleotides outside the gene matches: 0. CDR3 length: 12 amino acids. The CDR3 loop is CASGQGNYGYTF. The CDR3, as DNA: TGTGCCAGCGGACAGGGTAACTATGGCTACACCTTC.

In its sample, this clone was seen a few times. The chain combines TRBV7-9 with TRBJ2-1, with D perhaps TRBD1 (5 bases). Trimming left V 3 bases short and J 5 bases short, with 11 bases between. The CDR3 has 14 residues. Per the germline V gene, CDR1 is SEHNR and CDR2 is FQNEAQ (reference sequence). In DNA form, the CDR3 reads TGTGCCAGCAGCTTTAAGGGGCCTAACAATGAGCAGTTCTTC. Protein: CASSFKGPNNEQFF.

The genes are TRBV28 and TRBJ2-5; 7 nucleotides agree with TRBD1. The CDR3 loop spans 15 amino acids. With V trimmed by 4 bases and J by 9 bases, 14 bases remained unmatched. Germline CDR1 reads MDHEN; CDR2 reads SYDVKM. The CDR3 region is CASSWGTGEVGAQYF. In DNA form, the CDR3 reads TGTGCCAGCAGTTGGGGTACAGGGGAAGTGGGGGCCCAGTACTTC. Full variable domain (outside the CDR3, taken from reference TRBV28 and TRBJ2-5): DVKVTQSSRYLVKRTGEKVFLECVQDMDHENMFWYRQDPGLGLRLIYFSYDVKMKEKGDIPEGYSVSREKKERFSLILESASTNQTSMYLCASSWGTGEVGAQYFGPGTRLLVL.

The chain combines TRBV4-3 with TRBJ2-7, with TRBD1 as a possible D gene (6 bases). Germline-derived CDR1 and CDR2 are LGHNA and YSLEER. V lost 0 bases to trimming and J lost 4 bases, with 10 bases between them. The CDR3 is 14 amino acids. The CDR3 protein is CASSQDGGQYEQYF. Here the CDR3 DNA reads TGCGCCAGCAGCCAAGATGGGGGCCAATACGAGCAGTACTTC.

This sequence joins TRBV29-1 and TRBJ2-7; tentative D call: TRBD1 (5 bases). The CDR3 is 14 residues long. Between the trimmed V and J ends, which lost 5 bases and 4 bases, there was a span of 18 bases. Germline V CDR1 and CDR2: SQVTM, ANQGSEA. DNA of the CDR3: TGCAGCGTTTGCAACGCCAGGAAGGGGTACGAGCAGTACTTC. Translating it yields CSVCNARKGYEQYF.

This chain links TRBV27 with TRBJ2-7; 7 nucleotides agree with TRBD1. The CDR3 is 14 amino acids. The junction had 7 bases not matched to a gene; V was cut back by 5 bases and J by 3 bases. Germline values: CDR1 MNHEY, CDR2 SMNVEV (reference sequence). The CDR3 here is CASSPGTVHYEQYF. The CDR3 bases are TGTGCCAGCAGTCCCGGGACAGTACACTACGAGCAGTACTTC.